This TCR beta chain emerged from a study of regulatory T cells in long-lasting Graves disease. The study, taken as a whole, reports: Graves' patients with persistent disease showed TCR diversity lower than patients newly diagnosed. There was favoring of TRBV28, TRBJ1-2 and TRBJ2-5 in persistent disease. Newly diagnosed patients shared approximately 1,000 public clonotypes; persistent patients shared around 2,500.

This clonotype was seen many times. The antigen remains unidentified. Time point described: newly diagnosed GD, antithyroid drugs for less than 3 months. Preparation of the TCR library used RNA extracted from PBMCs. Assembly of TCR beta libraries relied on iRepertoire HTBI primers together with Arm-PCR of CDR3 regions. TCRdb re-analysed the multiplex PCR reads in MiXCR, keeping a single row per CDR3 protein. The sample shows 400,000 to 550,000 distinct CDR3 sequences, around 15% of them seen only once. The length of the CDR3 is 16 residues. J gave up 2 bases and V 6 bases, and 10 bases lay outside the gene matches. The same sample was also used in a study of T cells in Graves' hyperthyroidism and ophthalmopathy. That paper states: The TCR CDR3 first-round RT-PCR relied on the HTBI primer set.

The TCR was taken from a woman younger than 30 with Graves disease. The specimen was peripheral blood mononuclear cells (PBMCs), collected at new diagnosis, from a patient treated with antithyroid drugs. The V gene is TRBV12-3 or TRBV12-4, the J gene TRBJ2-5; 9 nucleotides line up with TRBD2. The CDR3 here is CASRISGSGGQETQYF. The CDR3 nucleotides are TGTGCCAGCAGAATTAGCGGGAGTGGCGGGCAAGAGACCCAGTACTTC.